This TCR beta chain is from a study of CXCR3-negative and CXCR3-positive naive CD8 T cells. Notes on the study in general: CXCR3-expressing naive cells carried TRB CDR3s more hydrophobic than those of CXCR3-negative naive cells.

CD45RO-CCR7+CD27+CD95- cells counted as naive CD8+ T cells. Per germline, CDR1 MGHDK and CDR2 SYGVNS. The CDR3 sequence is 12 residues long. Through 5' RACE with UMI labels, the TRB cDNA libraries were prepared. TCRdb derives one entry per CDR3 protein from the 5' RACE reads, leaving out DNA. The sample yields about 50,000 distinct CDR3 sequences, of which the top ten take up about 0.61%. On this clonotype itself: Its antigen remains unidentified.

Sequencing input: naive CXCR3+ CD8+ T cells from blood. The subset here: CD45RO-CCR7+CD27+CD95- naive CD8+ T cells expressing CXCR3 (TNR3+). The chain links TRBV25-1 to TRBJ1-2; TCRdb indicates TRBD1, and absent DNA this call remains unverified. The receptor's source is a human donor in good health. Some clones in this sample may be carry-over from other donors' samples. The CDR3 sequence is CASSGAGLGYTF.